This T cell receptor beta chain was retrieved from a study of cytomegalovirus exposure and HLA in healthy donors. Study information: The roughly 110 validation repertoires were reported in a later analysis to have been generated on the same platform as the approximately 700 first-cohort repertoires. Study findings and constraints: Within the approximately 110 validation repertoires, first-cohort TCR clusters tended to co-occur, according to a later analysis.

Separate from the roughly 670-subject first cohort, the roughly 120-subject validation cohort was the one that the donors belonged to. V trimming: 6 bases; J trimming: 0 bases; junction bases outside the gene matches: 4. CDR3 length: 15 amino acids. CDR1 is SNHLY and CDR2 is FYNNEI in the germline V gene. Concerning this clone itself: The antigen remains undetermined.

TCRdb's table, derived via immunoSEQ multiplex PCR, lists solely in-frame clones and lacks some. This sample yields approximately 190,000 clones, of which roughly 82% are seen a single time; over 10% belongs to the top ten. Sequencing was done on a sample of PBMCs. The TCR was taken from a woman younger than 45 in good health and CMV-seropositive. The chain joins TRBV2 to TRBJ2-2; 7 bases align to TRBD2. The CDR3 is CASSPTSANTGELFF. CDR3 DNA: TGTGCCAGCAGCCCTACTAGCGCGAACACCGGGGAGCTGTTTTTT.